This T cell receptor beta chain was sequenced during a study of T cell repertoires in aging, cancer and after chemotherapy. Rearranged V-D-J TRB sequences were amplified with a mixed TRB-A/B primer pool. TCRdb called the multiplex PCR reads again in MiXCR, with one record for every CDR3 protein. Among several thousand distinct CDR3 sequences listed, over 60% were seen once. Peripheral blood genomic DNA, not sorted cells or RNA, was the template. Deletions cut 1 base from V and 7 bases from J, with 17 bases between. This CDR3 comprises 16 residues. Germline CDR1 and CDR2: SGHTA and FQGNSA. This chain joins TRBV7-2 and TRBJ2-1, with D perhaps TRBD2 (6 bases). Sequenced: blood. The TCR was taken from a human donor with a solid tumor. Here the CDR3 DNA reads TGTGCCAGCAGCTTAGGGGCGGGGTCCGTTGTGAATGAGCAGTTCTTC. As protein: CASSLGAGSVVNEQFF. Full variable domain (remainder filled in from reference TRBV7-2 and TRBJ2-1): GAGVSQSPSNKVTEKGKDVELRCDPISGHTALYWYRQSLGQGLEFLIYFQGNSAPDKSGLPSDRFSAERTGGSVSTLTIQRTQQEDSAVYLCASSLGAGSVVNEQFFGPGTRLTVL.